The 32 T cell receptor beta chains given below trace back to one sample, sequenced in a study of T cell repertoires in cytomegalovirus infection (dated by TCRdb to the late 2010s). What these receptors recognize is not known. Sequencing was performed on an Illumina HiSeq 1500. In-frame beta chains were kept once TCRdb had trimmed the public reads at Q25 with fastp and called clones with MiXCR. Each CDR3 protein appears once, grouped with its most common genes and DNA. This sample comprises about 700,000 distinct CDR3 sequences, about 33% of them detected only once. The biggest ten clones account for around a sixth of the sample. The sample's treatment or condition label, in plain terms: in vitro stimulation with specific CMV peptide epitopes to enrich CMV-specific T cells. This specimen was cultured PBMCs, taken from culture after CMV antigen stimulation. These receptors all come from a human donor in good health (CMV status not recorded). Some clones in this sample may be carry-over from other donors' samples.

The chain combines TRBV6-1 with TRBJ1-1, with 7 bases aligning to TRBD1. This CDR3 spans 14 amino acids. Unmatched junction bases numbered 9, after V lost 6 bases and J lost 5 bases. Germline CDR1 reads MNHNS; CDR2 reads SASEGT. CDR3 in DNA: TGTGCCAGCAGACCGGACAGGCTTCGGACTGAAGCTTTCTTT. This encodes CASRPDRLRTEAFF.

This clonotype was seen more than once but under ten times. This rearrangement joins TRBV7-6 to TRBJ1-5; 7 nucleotides agree with TRBD1. Germline CDR1 and CDR2: SGHVS and FNYEAQ. Trimming took 5 bases from V and 8 from J; bases not matched to a gene: 6. The CDR3 has 13 amino acids. The CDR3 region has the DNA TGTGCCAGCAGCCCCAGGGGGATGGAGCCCCAGCATTTT. As protein: CASSPRGMEPQHF.

The chain employs TRBV6-5 and TRBJ1-2, with D unresolved. Germline-derived CDR1 and CDR2 are MNHEY and SVGAGI. CDR3 length: 13 amino acids. Trimming stripped 4 bases from V and 4 bases from J, with 10 bases between. CDR3 residues: CASSLRALYGYTF. DNA for the CDR3: TGTGCCAGCAGTTTGAGGGCCCTCTATGGCTACACCTTC.

This clonotype was counted only a few times. This chain links TRBV11-2 with TRBJ2-1, with D uncertain. Germline CDR1 is SGHAT and CDR2 is FQNNGV. With 8 bases removed from V and 3 bases from J, the gap between germline ends came to 20 bases. The length of the CDR3 is 16 residues. CDR3 protein: CASARVLSPSYNEQFF. The CDR3 DNA reads as TGTGCCAGCGCCCGGGTGCTTAGTCCCAGCTACAATGAGCAGTTCTTC.

V and J are TRBV18 and TRBJ2-7, with TRBD2 matching 12 bases. Germline V gene sequence: CDR1 KGHSH, CDR2 LQKENI. V lost 0 bases to trimming and J lost 6 bases; unmatched junction nucleotides: 3. This CDR3 region has 15 residues. This CDR3 reads CASSPPLAGGGEQYF. The CDR3, as DNA: TGTGCCAGCTCACCACCACTAGCGGGAGGCGGCGAGCAGTACTTC.

V and J are TRBV7-8 and TRBJ2-7; D is possibly TRBD2 (6 bases). This CDR3 has 15 amino acids. The V gene lost 3 bases and the J gene lost 4 bases, with 16 bases spanning the gap. Germline loops: CDR1 SGHVS, CDR2 FQNEAQ. In DNA, the CDR3 is TGTGCCAGCAGCTTTCTTATGCGGGAAAGGTACGAGCAGTACTTC. It encodes CASSFLMRERYEQYF.

This clonotype was recorded many times. This chain joins TRBV7-2 and TRBJ2-5; D possibly corresponds to TRBD2 (6 bases). CDR3 length: 14 amino acids. CDR1 is SGHTA, CDR2 FQGNSA, per germline. The V end lost 4 bases, the J end lost 0 bases, and 9 bases lay between the germline ends. This chain's CDR3 is CASSSTSNQETQYF. CDR3 bases: TGTGCCAGCAGCTCCACTAGCAACCAAGAGACCCAGTACTTC.

This clonotype was counted a few times. The chain couples TRBV5-4 to TRBJ1-2; D is possibly TRBD1 (6 bases). From germline, CDR1 is SGHNT and CDR2 YYREEE (reference sequence). Trimming stripped 4 bases from V and 1 base from J, with 17 bases between. There are 16 residues in the CDR3. The CDR3 DNA is TGTGCCAGCAGCCCGTCGGCCCGGACAGATAACTATGGCTACACCTTC. Translation: CASSPSARTDNYGYTF.

The chain carries TRBV15 and TRBJ2-1, with 10 bases matching TRBD1. The V gene end was trimmed by 3 bases and the J gene end by 6 bases; junction bases not matched to a gene: 5. The germline gives CDR1 LNHNV, CDR2 YYDKDF (reference sequence). The CDR3 sequence is 15 residues long. CDR3 region: CATSSRDRGFNEQFF. DNA for the CDR3: TGTGCCACCAGCAGCCGGGACAGGGGTTTCAATGAGCAGTTCTTC.

This clonotype was seen only a few times. The rearrangement links TRBV27 to TRBJ2-1; 11 bases line up with TRBD2. J lost 4 bases, V lost 8 bases, and 7 bases had no gene match. CDR1 and CDR2 from the germline V gene are MNHEY and SMNVEV (reference sequence). There are 15 residues in the CDR3. The CDR3 spells CASAAGLAEYNEQFF. The CDR3 nucleotides read TGTGCCAGCGCCGCGGGACTAGCGGAATACAATGAGCAGTTCTTC.

The chain uses TRBV24-1 and TRBJ2-3, with 8 bases matching TRBD1. Looked up from germline, CDR1 is KGHDR and CDR2 is SFDVKD. Germline trimming cut 10 bases from V and 2 bases from J; bases unmatched to any gene: 7. This CDR3 contains 14 residues. The CDR3 sequence is CATEDRAVTDTQYF. The CDR3, as DNA: TGTGCCACAGAGGACAGGGCGGTCACAGATACGCAGTATTTT.

The chain joins TRBV12-3 or TRBV12-4 to TRBJ2-1; 13 bases are shared with TRBD2. The CDR3 has 15 amino acids. J was trimmed by 7 bases and V by 3 bases; bases with no gene match: 3. CDR3 DNA sequence: TGTGCCAGCAGTTTGGGGACTAGCGGGGTAAATGAGCAGTTCTTC. It encodes CASSLGTSGVNEQFF.

This clonotype came up many times. The chain couples TRBV7-8 to TRBJ1-2; no clear D. Germline-derived CDR1 and CDR2 are SGHVS and FQNEAQ. The CDR3 runs 13 residues. With 5 bases removed from V and 3 bases from J, the gap between germline ends came to 10 bases. For the CDR3, the DNA is TGTGCCAGCAGCGATTCGCGGTACTATGGCTACACCTTC. The encoded protein is CASSDSRYYGYTF.

This clonotype showed up just a few times. This sequence joins TRBV2 and TRBJ1-4; D is ambiguous. Trimming left V 1 base short and J 10 bases short, with 13 bases between. The CDR3 contains 14 residues. Germline V gene sequence: CDR1 SNHLY, CDR2 FYNNEI. CDR3 residues: CASSEEAVRGKLFF. For the CDR3, the DNA is TGTGCCAGCAGTGAAGAGGCAGTGCGAGGAAAACTGTTTTTT.

The chain has TRBV4-1 and TRBJ2-7; D not certain. Germline V CDR1 and CDR2: MGHRA, YSYEKL. The CDR3 is made up of 15 amino acids. V lost 3 bases to trimming and J lost 3 bases, with 15 bases between them. The CDR3 nucleotides are TGCGCCAGCAGCCACACCGGGTCCTCCGTCTACGAGCAGTACTTC. Amino acid sequence: CASSHTGSSVYEQYF.

The rearrangement links TRBV5-1 to TRBJ2-7, with D uncertain. Germline V gene sequence: CDR1 SGHRS, CDR2 YFSETQ. The CDR3 extends over 14 amino acids. Trimming took 3 bases from V and 3 from J, leaving 13 bases between them. The CDR3 DNA is TGCGCCAGCAGCTCCCTACCAACACTCTACGAGCAGTACTTC. It encodes CASSSLPTLYEQYF.

This chain uses TRBV6-8 with TRBJ1-5, with D hard to call. This CDR3 spans 11 amino acids. Deletions cut 5 bases from V and 8 bases from J, with 7 bases between. Germline V CDR1 and CDR2: MNHGY, SAAAGT. The CDR3 is CASSPLEPQHF. The CDR3 nucleotides read TGTGCCAGCAGTCCCTTAGAGCCCCAGCATTTT.

This clonotype was observed a handful of times. V and J are TRBV12-3 or TRBV12-4 and TRBJ2-1; D may be TRBD1 or TRBD2 (5 bases each). CDR3 length: 14 amino acids. Trimming removed 5 bases at V and 4 bases at J, with 12 bases between. Here the CDR3 reads CASSLRDGYNEQFF. Here the CDR3 DNA reads TGTGCCAGCAGTCTCCGGGACGGTTACAATGAGCAGTTCTTC.

V gene TRBV19 combines with J gene TRBJ2-1; weak D call: TRBD2 (5 bases). Trimming stripped 7 bases from V and 2 bases from J, with 18 bases between. Germline V CDR1 and CDR2: LNHDA, SQIVND (reference sequence). The CDR3 totals 16 residues. The CDR3 loop reads CASTSEGSLTYNEQFF. CDR3 DNA sequence: TGTGCCAGTACCTCCGAGGGCAGCCTCACCTACAATGAGCAGTTCTTC. The full variable domain, in which reference TRBV19 and TRBJ2-1 provide the parts outside the CDR3, is DGGITQSPKYLFRKEGQNVTLSCEQNLNHDAMYWYRQDPGQGLRLIYYSQIVNDFQKGDIAEGYSVSREKKESFPLTVTSAQKNPTAFYLCASTSEGSLTYNEQFFGPGTRLTVL.

The sample holds a few counts of this clonotype. The V gene is TRBV20-1, the J gene TRBJ2-1; the match to TRBD2 covers 9 bases. The CDR3 has 15 amino acids. CDR1 and CDR2 (germline): DFQATT, SNEGSKA (reference sequence). V gave up 6 bases and J gave up 6 bases; unmatched junction bases: 12. The chain's CDR3 is CSALAGAQGLNEQFF. Written as DNA, the CDR3 is TGCAGTGCGTTAGCGGGAGCGCAGGGGCTCAATGAGCAGTTCTTC.

The rearrangement joins TRBV9 to TRBJ1-5, with a possible D match to TRBD1 (5 bases). This CDR3 has 15 residues. Per the germline V gene, CDR1 is SGDLS and CDR2 is YYNGEE. Trimming shortened V by 3 bases and J by 3 bases, and 13 bases separated the two germline ends. CDR3 sequence: CASSGDQGYNQPQHF. CDR3 sequence (DNA): TGTGCCAGCAGCGGGGACCAAGGGTACAATCAGCCCCAGCATTTT.

Only a few counts were recorded for this clonotype. The chain carries TRBV28 and TRBJ1-6; D not certain. In germline, CDR1 is MDHEN, CDR2 SYDVKM. CDR3 size: 14 residues. The V and J ends lost 3 bases and 7 bases respectively, with 10 bases between them. The CDR3, as DNA: TGTGCCAGCAGTTTTATCAGGTGGAATTCACCCCTCCACTTT. Translation gives CASSFIRWNSPLHF.

This chain links TRBV5-5 with TRBJ1-5; D ambiguous. Trimming pared 0 bases from V and 1 base from J, leaving 14 bases between. This CDR3 region has 17 residues. Germline V CDR1 and CDR2: SGHKS, YYEKEE (reference sequence). This CDR3 is CASSLGNTASSNQPQHF. CDR3 coding DNA: TGTGCCAGCAGCTTGGGGAACACGGCGTCCAGCAATCAGCCCCAGCATTTT.

Remarks on this clonotype: This clone may be a read error of a much larger clone one base away. The conserved phenylalanine or tryptophan normally closing the CDR3 is absent here, so this likely arose from a read error. V and J are TRBV7-2 and TRBJ2-5; TRBD2 matches at 8 bases. CDR3 length: 16 residues. CDR1 SGHTA and CDR2 FQGNSA come from the germline V gene. After removal of 5 bases from V and 2 bases from J, the junction contained 10 bases not matched to a gene. In nucleotides, the CDR3 is TGTGCCAGCAGCCCCCCGGGGGGGCGGACACAAGAGACCCAGTACTTA. Translating it yields CASSPPGGRTQETQYL.

Comment on this clonotype: This clone may be a read error of a much larger clone one base away. The chain uses TRBV7-2 and TRBJ1-5; D remains ambiguous. Trimming removed 5 bases at V and 0 bases at J, with 5 bases between. The V gene's germline CDR1 is SGHTA and CDR2 FQGNSA. The CDR3 contains 13 residues. CDR3 loop: CTSSASSNQPQHF. The CDR3 bases are TGTACCAGCAGCGCGTCTAGCAATCAGCCCCAGCATTTT.

The gene calls are TRBV10-3 and TRBJ1-1; a possible D gene is TRBD1 (5 bases). Germline assignment: CDR1 ENHRY and CDR2 SYGVKD. V was pared by 10 bases and J by 3 bases, with 21 bases between. The CDR3 contains 15 residues. The CDR3 region is CATWEGWGEDTEAFF. Written as DNA, the CDR3 is TGTGCCACCTGGGAGGGCTGGGGGGAGGACACTGAAGCTTTCTTT.

This clonotype was found a few times. The chain links TRBV6-2 or TRBV6-3 to TRBJ2-1; perhaps TRBD2 as D (5 bases). V lost 2 bases and J lost 7, with 15 bases in between. Germline loops: CDR1 MNHEY, CDR2 SVGEGT. The CDR3 has 15 amino acids. Written as DNA, the CDR3 is TGTGCCAGCAGTTACCGACGGGGTGTTAGTAATGAGCAGTTCTTC. Translation: CASSYRRGVSNEQFF.

The CDR3 loop reads CASSPGTSGNYNEQFF. In DNA form, the CDR3 reads TGTGCCAGCAGTCCCGGGACTAGCGGGAACTACAATGAGCAGTTCTTC. V usage is TRBV12-3 or TRBV12-4 and J usage is TRBJ2-1; 13 nucleotides align to TRBD2. J was trimmed by 3 bases and V by 5 bases; bases with no gene match: 4. CDR3 length: 16 amino acids.

This rearrangement joins TRBV19 to TRBJ2-1; D is uncertain. The CDR3 loop spans 11 amino acids. The germline gives CDR1 LNHDA, CDR2 SQIVND (reference sequence). V lost 6 bases, J lost 9 bases, and 9 bases lay in between. This CDR3 is CASRPGGEQFF. The CDR3 DNA follows: TGTGCCAGTAGGCCCGGCGGTGAGCAGTTCTTC.

This clonotype was seen only a few times. V usage is TRBV19 and J usage is TRBJ1-5, with a possible D match to TRBD1 (5 bases). Germline V gene lookup returns CDR1 LNHDA and CDR2 SQIVND (reference sequence). This CDR3 comprises 13 residues. V shed 3 bases and J shed 9 bases, with 12 bases lying between them. The CDR3 protein is CASSMVRQGPQHF. CDR3 nucleotide sequence: TGTGCCAGTAGTATGGTCCGCCAGGGGCCCCAGCATTTT.

V and J are TRBV11-2 and TRBJ2-2; no clear D gene. Germline V gene lookup returns CDR1 SGHAT and CDR2 FQNNGV. This CDR3 comprises 13 residues. Trimming stripped 3 bases from V and 6 bases from J, with 8 bases between. The CDR3 protein is CASSFRTAGELFF. CDR3 nucleotide sequence: TGTGCCAGCAGCTTTAGGACCGCCGGGGAGCTGTTTTTT.

This chain joins TRBV10-2 and TRBJ2-3; 14 bases are a match to TRBD2. Germline CDR1 reads WSHSY; CDR2 reads SAAADI. The CDR3 has 15 residues. V was pared by 6 bases and J by 3 bases, with 2 bases of the junction left unmatched. The CDR3 sequence is CASRRTSGRTDTQYF. DNA for the CDR3: TGCGCCAGCAGACGGACTAGCGGGAGGACAGATACGCAGTATTTT.